The 3 T cell receptor beta chains presented below share a single source sample, sequenced in a study of radiation and T cells in renal cell carcinoma. Regarding treatment: 15 Gy SBRT to primary tumor, nephrectomy 4 weeks later. TCRdb's copy holds only in-frame clones and misses some; the assay was immunoSEQ multiplex PCR. Of roughly 14,000 clones listed, 55% to 70% were seen once; the top ten hold roughly a quarter. Material: tumor tissue, obtained from a patient whose treatment included radiotherapy and nephrectomy. Receptor source: a woman between 70 and 85 years old with renal cell carcinoma.

This clone was seen a few times. The V gene is TRBV6-1, the J gene TRBJ1-3, with TRBD1 as a possible D gene (6 bases). The CDR3 contains 16 residues. Trimming cost V 2 bases and J 0 bases, with 11 bases left between them. Per the germline V gene, CDR1 is MNHNS and CDR2 is SASEGT. The CDR3, as DNA: TGTGCCAGCAGTGAATCCACAGGGTACTCTGGAAACACCATATATTTT. This codes for CASSESTGYSGNTIYF.

This clone has only a few counts. The chain employs TRBV5-6 and TRBJ2-3; D call uncertain. Trimming stripped 0 bases from V and 4 bases from J, with 3 bases between. Germline CDR1 and CDR2: SGHDT and YYEEEE. The length of the CDR3 is 12 residues. The CDR3 nucleotides read TGTGCCAGCAGCTTGGGGGCAGATACGCAGTATTTT. Translation gives CASSLGADTQYF.

The rearrangement joins TRBV5-8 to TRBJ2-5, with 11 positions matching TRBD2. CDR3 length equals 16 residues. V lost 4 bases and J lost 5; bases outside the gene matches: 10. CDR1 and CDR2 from the germline V gene are SGHTS and YDEGEE. This CDR3 reads CASSPGTSGSRETQYF. The DNA for the CDR3 is TGTGCCAGCAGCCCCGGGACTAGCGGATCCCGGGAGACCCAGTACTTC.